The 15 T cell receptor beta chains given below trace back to one sample, sequenced in a study of T cell responses to AZD1222 COVID-19 vaccine. Assay: immunoSEQ multiplex PCR; the TCRdb copy retains only in-frame clones and omits some. Of approximately 79,000 clones listed, around nine tenths are singletons. Sample: peripheral blood, taken on day 0 of AZD1222 vaccination. These receptors all come from an adult in good health.

The chain recombines TRBV6-1 with TRBJ1-6, with a tentative D call TRBD1 (6 bases). V lost 2 bases to trimming and J lost 0 bases, with 11 bases between them. The V gene's germline CDR1 is MNHNS and CDR2 SASEGT. This CDR3 has 17 amino acids. The CDR3 DNA sequence: TGTGCCAGCAGTGAAAAGGGGGGGAACTCCTATAATTCACCCCTCCACTTT. This gives the protein CASSEKGGNSYNSPLHF.

V and J are TRBV5-1 and TRBJ2-7; D remains ambiguous. The CDR3 covers 15 residues. V was cut by 0 bases and J by 0 bases, with 10 bases left in between. Germline lookup yields CDR1 SGHRS and CDR2 YFSETQ. DNA for the CDR3: TGCGCCAGCAGCTTGGGAGACCCGAGCTCCTACGAGCAGTACTTC. Translation gives CASSLGDPSSYEQYF.

The chain has TRBV2 and TRBJ2-3, with TRBD2 matching 8 bases. Germline V gene data show CDR1 as SNHLY and CDR2 as FYNNEI. The V segment lost 8 bases and the J segment 2 bases; nucleotides outside the gene matches: 18. CDR3 size: 18 residues. The CDR3 protein is CASREAKGPGGFTDTQYF. The CDR3 region has the DNA TGTGCCAGCCGAGAAGCAAAAGGTCCGGGAGGGTTCACAGATACGCAGTATTTT.

CDR3 DNA sequence: TGTGCCAGCAGTAAATCAGGGTCCTACAATGAGCAGTTCTTC. This gives the protein CASSKSGSYNEQFF. This chain connects TRBV6-5 to TRBJ2-1; tentatively, D is TRBD1 (5 bases). Germline V gives CDR1 MNHEY, CDR2 SVGAGI. The length of the CDR3 is 14 residues. Trimming removed 5 bases at V and 1 base at J, with 9 bases between.

This chain connects TRBV4-1 to TRBJ1-2, with 7 nucleotides matching TRBD1. The CDR3 sequence is 16 residues long. In germline, CDR1 is MGHRA, CDR2 YSYEKL. V trimming: 1 base; J trimming: 5 bases; junction bases outside the gene matches: 10. The CDR3, as DNA: TGCGCCAGCAGCCAAGGTGGGACAGCCGTCGGTTATGGCTACACCTTC. It yields the protein CASSQGGTAVGYGYTF.

This chain links TRBV9 with TRBJ1-6; D remains unclear. Trimming left V 1 base short and J 3 bases short, with 14 bases between. The V gene's germline CDR1 is SGDLS and CDR2 YYNGEE. The CDR3 spans 17 residues. CDR3 bases: TGTGCCAGCAGCGTACCCCGAGGGCCCATCTATAATTCACCCCTCCACTTT. It translates to CASSVPRGPIYNSPLHF.

The chain couples TRBV6-1 to TRBJ1-1; D perhaps matches TRBD1 (6 bases). Per the germline V gene, CDR1 is MNHNS and CDR2 is SASEGT. This CDR3 spans 14 amino acids. Trimming left V 2 bases short and J 10 bases short, with 17 bases between. CDR3: CASSERGAYERAFF. Written as DNA, the CDR3 is TGTGCCAGCAGTGAAAGGGGGGCCTACGAACGAGCTTTCTTT.

CDR3 sequence: CASTYRGDQETQYF. The CDR3 region has the DNA TGTGCCAGCACCTACCGGGGGGACCAAGAGACCCAGTACTTC. The genes are TRBV2 and TRBJ2-5; 7 bases agree with TRBD2. The CDR3 is made up of 14 amino acids. The germline V gene has CDR1 SNHLY and CDR2 FYNNEI. J was trimmed by 0 bases and V by 7 bases; bases with no gene match: 5.

This clone was counted a single time. J is TRBJ2-1 and V is TRBV7-3, with 14 bases lining up with TRBD2. This CDR3 is 15 amino acids long. Germline V gene sequence: CDR1 SGHTA, CDR2 FQGTGA. Losses at the gene ends were 6 bases for V and 9 bases for J; bases not matched to a gene: 7. DNA for the CDR3: TGTGCCAGCAGGGCCGGGACTAGCGGGAGAAGTGAGCAGTTCTTC. It specifies CASRAGTSGRSEQFF.

V usage is TRBV11-3 and J usage is TRBJ2-7; 8 nucleotides match TRBD2. CDR1 and CDR2 (germline): SGHNT, YENEEA. This CDR3 comprises 16 residues. V gave up 5 bases and J gave up 3 bases; unmatched junction bases: 12. The CDR3 region has the DNA TGTGCCAGCAGCCCCGGTCAGGGTAGCGGGATCTACGAGCAGTACTTC. Translated, it gives CASSPGQGSGIYEQYF.

This chain connects TRBV7-3 to TRBJ2-1, with D perhaps matching TRBD1 (6 bases). Germline V lookup: CDR1 SGHTA, CDR2 FQGTGA. The V gene lost 1 base and the J gene lost 6 bases, with 10 bases spanning the gap. The CDR3 extends over 14 amino acids. The CDR3, as DNA: TGTGCCAGCAGCTTAAACAACAGGGTCAATGAGCAGTTCTTC. Its translation is CASSLNNRVNEQFF.

V and J are TRBV4-2 and TRBJ2-1, with D maybe TRBD1 (5 bases). CDR3 length equals 15 residues. Germline CDR1 reads LGHNA; CDR2 reads YNFKEQ. Deletions cut 1 base from V and 0 bases from J, with 7 bases between. CDR3 residues: CASSQGGVSYNEQFF. The CDR3 DNA follows: TGTGCCAGCAGCCAAGGGGGCGTCTCCTACAATGAGCAGTTCTTC.

The J gene is TRBJ2-1, the V gene TRBV2; a possible D gene is TRBD1 (5 bases). This CDR3 is built from 14 residues. The germline V and J ends were trimmed by 6 bases and 0 bases, with 9 bases remaining between them. CDR1 and CDR2 from the germline V gene are SNHLY and FYNNEI. The CDR3 here is CASRLTASYNEQFF. CDR3 DNA sequence: TGTGCCAGCAGATTGACAGCCTCCTACAATGAGCAGTTCTTC.

The chain combines TRBV2 with TRBJ1-1; tentatively, D is TRBD1 (5 bases). Germline V gene lookup returns CDR1 SNHLY and CDR2 FYNNEI. V was trimmed by 4 bases and J by 1 base, leaving 10 bases between them. The length of the CDR3 is 14 residues. The CDR3 sequence: CASSVTGANTEAFF. The DNA for the CDR3 is TGTGCCAGCAGTGTGACTGGGGCGAACACTGAAGCTTTCTTT.

This chain uses TRBV5-4 with TRBJ1-6; D is perhaps TRBD1 (5 bases). Trimming removed 4 bases from V and 3 bases from J, with 14 bases in between. There are 16 residues in the CDR3. Germline V lookup: CDR1 SGHNT, CDR2 YYREEE (reference sequence). The CDR3 DNA is TGTGCCAGCAGCCCGGAGCTGACAGTCTATAATTCACCCCTCCACTTT. It codes for CASSPELTVYNSPLHF.